What follows are 4 T cell receptor beta chains derived from one specimen sequenced in a study of blood T cell repertoires in COVID-19. TCRdb's copy holds only in-frame clones and misses some; the assay was immunoSEQ multiplex PCR. The sample shows over 55,000 clones, about 80% of them seen only once. The specimen sequenced was peripheral blood. Receptors originate from a woman between 65 and 79 years old with acute or convalescent COVID-19.

V gene TRBV7-2 combines with J gene TRBJ1-1, with D unresolved. The germline V and J ends were trimmed by 10 bases and 5 bases, with 17 bases remaining between them. The germline V gene encodes CDR1 SGHTA and CDR2 FQGNSA. The length of the CDR3 is 13 residues. The chain's CDR3 is CATTIVPGTEAFF. In DNA form, the CDR3 reads TGTGCCACCACAATAGTCCCGGGGACTGAAGCTTTCTTT.

The J gene is TRBJ2-4, the V gene TRBV15; TRBD2 matches at 8 bases. The CDR3 sequence is 18 residues long. Trimming cost V 1 base and J 2 bases; bases outside gene matches: 10. In germline, CDR1 is LNHNV, CDR2 YYDKDF (reference sequence). The chain's CDR3 is CATSRGRGAEVSKNIQYF. The CDR3 nucleotides are TGTGCCACCAGCAGAGGGCGGGGGGCCGAGGTTTCCAAAAACATTCAGTACTTC.

This chain links TRBV27 with TRBJ1-2, with 8 bases aligning to TRBD1. This CDR3 is built from 16 residues. CDR1 is MNHEY and CDR2 is SMNVEV in the germline V gene (reference sequence). Trimming cost V 6 bases and J 2 bases; bases outside gene matches: 11. The CDR3 coding sequence is TGTGCCAGCAGAATGCCGGGACAGGAAATAAACTATGGCTACACCTTC. Its translation: CASRMPGQEINYGYTF.

The V and J genes are TRBV27 and TRBJ2-7, with TRBD2 matching 10 bases. The CDR3 runs to 16 residues. Germline loops: CDR1 MNHEY, CDR2 SMNVEV (reference sequence). Trimming cost V 6 bases and J 0 bases; bases outside gene matches: 8. CDR3 in DNA: TGTGCCAGCAGAACGACCCGACTAGCGGGCTCCTACGAGCAGTACTTC. Its translation: CASRTTRLAGSYEQYF.